Described below is a single T cell receptor (beta chain) sequence and its context. There is no known antigen for this receptor. The final CDR3 position lacks the conserved phenylalanine or tryptophan, pointing to a likely read error. The limits of the CDR3 on the DNA are not certain, so only TCRdb's listed CDR3 is given. Patients chosen for sequencing had shown expansion of CD8+CD57+ cells by flow cytometry. Every patient had severe acquired aplastic anemia, diagnosed using the International Study of Aplastic Anemia and Agranulocytosis and Camitta criteria. At the time blood was sampled, none of the patients had received any therapy. In the study, sorted CD4+ and CD8+ blood T cells from patients with severe aplastic anemia and from healthy subjects underwent deep sequencing of TCR repertoires. Patients were enrolled under clinicaltrials.gov protocols 00001620, 01623167, 00001397, 00071045, 00081523 and 00961064 in the USA. Ficoll-Paque density gradient centrifugation was used to isolate peripheral blood mononuclear cells. Before DNA extraction, CD4+ and CD8+ T cells were sorted by FACS or by magnetic beads.

The sample is drawn from a study of CD8+CD57+ T cells in acquired aplastic anemia (dated 2018 in TCRdb). About the full investigation: Extracted DNA from sorted CD4+ and CD8+ cells averaged approximately 3 ug, ranging from roughly 0.2 to 30 ug. CD8+CD57+ expansion was defined as frequency above the mean frequency observed in healthy subjects. Summary of the overall study and its limitations: Although roughly 29 CD8+ CDR3 sequences were shared by patients and controls, these sequences appeared highly expressed in patients and within the immunodominant clones of patients. Patients and healthy controls showed no significant difference in CD8+ Simpson's diversity (P=0.060).

Profiling of TCR beta VDJ combinations and CDR3 sequences used genomic DNA as the template. An Illumina HiSeq 2000 was the platform used for TCR repertoire sequencing. As for the authors' bioinformatics: Repertoires were assessed using TRBV/TRBJ rearrangement plots, CDR3 size and DJ length profiles, and Simpson's diversity index. The most abundant DNA sequence in the deep sequencing data was taken as the immunodominant clone. CDR3 amino acid sequences were checked for sharing across subjects and were also compared against the VDJdb database and published repertoires. The public reads were quality trimmed at Q25 with fastp and then assembled into clones with MiXCR by TCRdb, keeping productive beta chains. Rows with a matching CDR3 protein are joined into one entry that keeps the most common DNA and genes. In this record, the V and J calls reflect TCRdb's handling and not the investigators' own analysis. The sample contains 250,000 to 350,000 distinct CDR3 sequences, about three fifths of them found a single time. The top ten hold around 1.2% of the sample.

According to the germline V gene, CDR1 reads SGHRS and CDR2 reads YFSETQ. Ends included, the CDR3 has 10 residues. The chain is encoded by TRBV5-1 joined to TRBJ1-1; the table's TRBD1 call for D was not verified on the DNA. The sequence was collected from a human donor with aplastic anemia. Sequencing was performed on sorted CD4+, CD8+, or CD8+CD57+ T cells (not recorded which) from PBMCs. The CDR3 amino acid sequence is: CASSLIGDPV.